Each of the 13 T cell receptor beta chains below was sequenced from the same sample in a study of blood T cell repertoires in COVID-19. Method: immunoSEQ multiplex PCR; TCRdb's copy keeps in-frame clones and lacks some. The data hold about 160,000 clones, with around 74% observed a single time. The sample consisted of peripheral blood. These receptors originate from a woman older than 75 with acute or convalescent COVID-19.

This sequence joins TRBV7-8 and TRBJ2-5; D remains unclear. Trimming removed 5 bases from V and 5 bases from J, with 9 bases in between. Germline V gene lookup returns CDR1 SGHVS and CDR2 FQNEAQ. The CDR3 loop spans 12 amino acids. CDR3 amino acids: CASSPRRETQYF. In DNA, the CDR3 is TGTGCCAGCAGCCCCCGCCGGGAGACCCAGTACTTC.

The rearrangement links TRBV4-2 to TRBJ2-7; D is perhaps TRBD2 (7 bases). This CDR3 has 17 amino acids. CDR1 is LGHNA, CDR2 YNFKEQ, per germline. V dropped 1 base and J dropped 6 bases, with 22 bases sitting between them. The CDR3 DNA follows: TGTGCCAGCAGCCAAGGGGTCGGGGGGCCGACCTTCCGCGAGCAGTACTTC. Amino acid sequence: CASSQGVGGPTFREQYF.

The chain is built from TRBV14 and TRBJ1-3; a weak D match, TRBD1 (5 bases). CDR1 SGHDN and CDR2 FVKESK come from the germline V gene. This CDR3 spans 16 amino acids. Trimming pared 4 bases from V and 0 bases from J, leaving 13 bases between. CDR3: CASSRLDSFSGNTIYF. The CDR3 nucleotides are TGTGCCAGCAGCCGCCTTGACAGCTTCTCTGGAAACACCATATATTTT.

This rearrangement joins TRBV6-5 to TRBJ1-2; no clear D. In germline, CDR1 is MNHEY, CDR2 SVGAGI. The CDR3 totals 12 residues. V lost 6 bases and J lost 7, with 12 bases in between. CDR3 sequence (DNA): TGTGCCAGCAGGGACTTTATTGGTGGCTACACCTTC. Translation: CASRDFIGGYTF.

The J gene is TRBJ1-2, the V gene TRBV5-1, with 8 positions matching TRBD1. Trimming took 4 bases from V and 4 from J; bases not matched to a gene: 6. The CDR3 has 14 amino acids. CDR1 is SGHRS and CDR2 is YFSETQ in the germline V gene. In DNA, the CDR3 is TGCGCCAGCAGCCAATCAGACAGGGGCTATGGCTACACCTTC. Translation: CASSQSDRGYGYTF.

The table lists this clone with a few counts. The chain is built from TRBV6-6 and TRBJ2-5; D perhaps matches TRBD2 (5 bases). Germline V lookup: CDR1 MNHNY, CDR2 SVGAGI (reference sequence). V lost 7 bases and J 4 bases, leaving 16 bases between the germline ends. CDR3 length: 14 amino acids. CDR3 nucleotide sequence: TGTGCCAGCACCCGTGTAGCGCGAGGAGAGACCCAGTACTTC. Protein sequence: CASTRVARGETQYF.

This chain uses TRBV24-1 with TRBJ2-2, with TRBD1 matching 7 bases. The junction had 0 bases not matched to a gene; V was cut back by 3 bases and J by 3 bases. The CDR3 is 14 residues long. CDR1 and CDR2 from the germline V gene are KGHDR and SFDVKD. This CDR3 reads CATSDTGDTGELFF. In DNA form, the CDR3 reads TGTGCCACCAGTGATACAGGGGACACCGGGGAGCTGTTTTTT.

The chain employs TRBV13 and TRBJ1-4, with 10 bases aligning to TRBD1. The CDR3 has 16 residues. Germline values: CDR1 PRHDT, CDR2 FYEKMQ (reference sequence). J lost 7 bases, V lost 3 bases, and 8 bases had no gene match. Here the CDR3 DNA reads TGTGCCAGCAGCTTGGCCCCGACAGGGGGCGGTGAAAAACTGTTTTTT. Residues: CASSLAPTGGGEKLFF.

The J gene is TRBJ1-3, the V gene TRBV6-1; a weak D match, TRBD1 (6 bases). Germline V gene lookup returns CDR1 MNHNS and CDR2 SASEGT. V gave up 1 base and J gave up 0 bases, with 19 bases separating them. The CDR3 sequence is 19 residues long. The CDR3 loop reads CASSEVGHTRGNSGNTIYF. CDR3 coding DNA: TGTGCCAGCAGTGAAGTAGGGCACACCAGGGGAAACTCTGGAAACACCATATATTTT.

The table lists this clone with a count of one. In nucleotides, the CDR3 is TGTGCCAGCGCCTACAGTTTGACCTACGAGCAGTACTTC. This encodes CASAYSLTYEQYF. This chain links TRBV18 with TRBJ2-7; no reliable D call. The germline V gene encodes CDR1 KGHSH and CDR2 LQKENI. The CDR3 runs 13 residues. Trimming took 8 bases from V and 2 from J, leaving 13 bases between them.

This CDR3 is CASSPRRGYISTDTQYF. In nucleotides, the CDR3 is TGTGCCAGCAGCCCCCGCAGGGGATACATAAGCACAGATACGCAGTATTTT. This chain links TRBV7-9 with TRBJ2-3; perhaps TRBD1 as D (6 bases). Germline CDR1 reads SEHNR; CDR2 reads FQNEAQ (reference sequence). V lost 5 bases and J 0 bases, leaving 18 bases between the germline ends. The CDR3 contains 17 residues.

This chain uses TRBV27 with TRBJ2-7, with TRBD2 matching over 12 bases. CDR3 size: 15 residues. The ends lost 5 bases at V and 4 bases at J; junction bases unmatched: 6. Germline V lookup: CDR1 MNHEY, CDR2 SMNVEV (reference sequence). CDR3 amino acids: CASSLSGTSGYEQYF. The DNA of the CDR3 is TGTGCCAGCAGTCTCTCCGGGACTAGCGGGTACGAGCAGTACTTC.

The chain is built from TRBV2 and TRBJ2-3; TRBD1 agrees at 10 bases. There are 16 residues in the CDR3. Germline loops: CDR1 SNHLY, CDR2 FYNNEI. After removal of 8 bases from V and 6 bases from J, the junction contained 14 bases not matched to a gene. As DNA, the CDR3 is TGTGCCAGCGGACAGAGGGGGACAGGGGTCAGGGATACGCAGTATTTT. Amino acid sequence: CASGQRGTGVRDTQYF.